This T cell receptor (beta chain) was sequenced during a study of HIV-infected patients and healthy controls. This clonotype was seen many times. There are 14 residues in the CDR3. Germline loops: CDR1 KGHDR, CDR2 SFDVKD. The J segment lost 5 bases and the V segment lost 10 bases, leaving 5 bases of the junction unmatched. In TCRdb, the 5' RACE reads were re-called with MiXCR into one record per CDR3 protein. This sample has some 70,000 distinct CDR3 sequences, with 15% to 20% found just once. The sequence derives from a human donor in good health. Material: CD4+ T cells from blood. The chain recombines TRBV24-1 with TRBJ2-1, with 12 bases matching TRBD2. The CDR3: CATQGTSGHNEQFF. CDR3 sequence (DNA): TGTGCCACTCAGGGGACTAGCGGGCACAATGAGCAGTTCTTC.